Listed below are T cell receptor beta chains from one sample, sequenced in a study of identical twins. TCRdb called the 5' RACE reads again in MiXCR, with one record for every CDR3 protein. This table has about 890,000 distinct CDR3 sequences, 12% appearing once. The same sample was also used in a study of yellow fever vaccine responses in identical twins.

Material for sequencing was PBMCs. These receptors originate from a young woman in good health. Each CDR3 is given with its conserved first and last residue. Fields, in order: J gene, D gene, V gene, clone size, CDR3 DNA, CDR3 protein. The D gene is left open where the match is weak. The size entry is marked missing in some rows and otherwise reads once, few, many or a size class.

j_call: TRBJ1-1; d_call: TRBD1; v_call: TRBV5-1; clone_size: many; cdr3_nt: TGCGCCAGCAGCTTGCCTGGACAGGGGAACACTGAAGCTTTCTTT; cdr3_aa: CASSLPGQGNTEAFF
j_call: TRBJ2-1; d_call: NA; v_call: TRBV4-1; clone_size: few; cdr3_nt: TGCGCCAGCAGCCACAGAGACTGGGGCACCCCTCCGGATGAGCAGTTCTTC; cdr3_aa: CASSHRDWGTPPDEQFF
j_call: TRBJ2-1; d_call: NA; v_call: TRBV3-1; clone_size: NA; cdr3_nt: TGTGCCAGCAGCCATAGGGCCTCTCGGGGGATCAATGAGCAGTTCTTC; cdr3_aa: CASSHRASRGINEQFF
j_call: TRBJ2-3; d_call: NA; v_call: TRBV12-3/TRBV12-4; clone_size: few; cdr3_nt: TGTGCCAGCAGTAGGGGTTTTTATACGCAGTATTTT; cdr3_aa: CASSRGFYTQYF
j_call: TRBJ2-7; d_call: NA; v_call: TRBV10-2; clone_size: few; cdr3_nt: TGCGCCAGCAGTGAGTCGAGCGGAGGGCAGTACTTC; cdr3_aa: CASSESSGGQYF
j_call: TRBJ2-5; d_call: NA; v_call: TRBV4-1; clone_size: few; cdr3_nt: TGCGCCAGCAGCCAAACAGGGACAATTCAAGAGACCCAGTACTTC; cdr3_aa: CASSQTGTIQETQYF
j_call: TRBJ2-2; d_call: NA; v_call: TRBV18; clone_size: few; cdr3_nt: TGTGCCAGCTCACCATCGGGGGCCATGGCCGGGGAGCTGTTTTTT; cdr3_aa: CASSPSGAMAGELFF
j_call: TRBJ2-1; d_call: NA; v_call: TRBV20-1; clone_size: many; cdr3_nt: TGCAGTGCTAGGGACACCGGGAGCGCCTACAATGAGCAGTTCTTC; cdr3_aa: CSARDTGSAYNEQFF
j_call: TRBJ1-4; d_call: TRBD1; v_call: TRBV29-1; clone_size: few; cdr3_nt: TGCAGCGTCAAGGGGGCCGCCTCAACCGGGGAAAAACTGTTTTTT; cdr3_aa: CSVKGAASTGEKLFF
j_call: TRBJ1-5; d_call: NA; v_call: TRBV7-8; clone_size: few; cdr3_nt: TGTGCCAGCAGCTTAGCCCATTATTCGGACAGTCGAAATCAGCCCCAGCATTTT; cdr3_aa: CASSLAHYSDSRNQPQHF
j_call: TRBJ2-1; d_call: NA; v_call: TRBV20-1; clone_size: NA; cdr3_nt: TGCAGTGCTAGAACAGGGCCAACCGGGGGGAATGAGCAGTTCTTC; cdr3_aa: CSARTGPTGGNEQFF
j_call: TRBJ2-2; d_call: NA; v_call: TRBV6-2/TRBV6-3; clone_size: few; cdr3_nt: TGTGCCAGCAACCCGACCGAGCCCGGGGAGCTGTTTTTT; cdr3_aa: CASNPTEPGELFF
j_call: TRBJ2-1; d_call: TRBD1; v_call: TRBV7-6; clone_size: NA; cdr3_nt: TGTGCCAGCAGCTTAAATAGTTACAGGGGCTACAATGAGCAGTTCTTC; cdr3_aa: CASSLNSYRGYNEQFF
j_call: TRBJ1-2; d_call: NA; v_call: TRBV28; clone_size: few; cdr3_nt: TGTGCCAGCAGTTTAATGGGCGGCCACTATGGCTACACCTTC; cdr3_aa: CASSLMGGHYGYTF
j_call: TRBJ2-5; d_call: NA; v_call: TRBV20-1; clone_size: NA; cdr3_nt: TGCAGTGCTACTAGACGAGAGACCCAGTACTTC; cdr3_aa: CSATRRETQYF
j_call: TRBJ1-2; d_call: TRBD1; v_call: TRBV20-1; clone_size: NA; cdr3_nt: TGCAGTGCTAGAGCCGCGGGACAGGGAGGTGGCTACACCTTC; cdr3_aa: CSARAAGQGGGYTF
j_call: TRBJ2-7; d_call: NA; v_call: TRBV20-1; clone_size: NA; cdr3_nt: TGCAGTGCTATAGTCCTTTTCAACTACGAGCAGTACTTC; cdr3_aa: CSAIVLFNYEQYF
j_call: TRBJ2-1; d_call: NA; v_call: TRBV20-1; clone_size: few; cdr3_nt: TGCAGTGCTATTAAGCGGGACACCTACAATGAGCAGTTCTTC; cdr3_aa: CSAIKRDTYNEQFF
j_call: TRBJ1-4; d_call: NA; v_call: TRBV5-5; clone_size: many; cdr3_nt: TGTGCCAGCAGCCCCGGGACACTACATAATGAAAAACTGTTTTTT; cdr3_aa: CASSPGTLHNEKLFF
j_call: TRBJ1-3; d_call: NA; v_call: TRBV7-8; clone_size: NA; cdr3_nt: TGTGCCAGCAGCTTAGCGAAGAGCTCTGGAAACACCATATATTTT; cdr3_aa: CASSLAKSSGNTIYF
j_call: TRBJ2-5; d_call: NA; v_call: TRBV7-8; clone_size: few; cdr3_nt: TGTGCCAGCAGCCTGTCCACAACGTACCAAGAGACCCAGTACTTC; cdr3_aa: CASSLSTTYQETQYF
j_call: TRBJ2-2; d_call: NA; v_call: TRBV24-1; clone_size: NA; cdr3_nt: TGTGCCACCACCGCGGGGGCCTTGGGGACCGGGGAGCTGTTTTTT; cdr3_aa: CATTAGALGTGELFF
j_call: TRBJ2-1; d_call: TRBD2; v_call: TRBV20-1; clone_size: few; cdr3_nt: TGCAGTGCTAGAAGTAGCGGGGCTGGGTATGAGCAGTTCTTC; cdr3_aa: CSARSSGAGYEQFF
j_call: TRBJ2-7; d_call: TRBD1; v_call: TRBV19; clone_size: NA; cdr3_nt: TGTGCCAGTAGTACCGGGACAGGTCCCTACGAGCAGTACTTC; cdr3_aa: CASSTGTGPYEQYF
j_call: TRBJ1-2; d_call: NA; v_call: TRBV12-3/TRBV12-4; clone_size: few; cdr3_nt: TGTGCCAGCAGCAGCCCGGGAAGGGGCTACACCTTC; cdr3_aa: CASSSPGRGYTF
j_call: TRBJ2-1; d_call: NA; v_call: TRBV11-2; clone_size: few; cdr3_nt: TGTGCCAGCAGCTTAGTGGTAGCCTCCTACAATGAGCAGTTCTTC; cdr3_aa: CASSLVVASYNEQFF
j_call: TRBJ2-3; d_call: TRBD1; v_call: TRBV24-1; clone_size: NA; cdr3_nt: TGTGCCACCAGCGAGAGAGGGACAGGGGCCTTTGGGTCGCAGTATTTT; cdr3_aa: CATSERGTGAFGSQYF
j_call: TRBJ2-5; d_call: NA; v_call: TRBV12-3/TRBV12-4; clone_size: few; cdr3_nt: TGTGCCAGCAGTACCGAGGACGGCCAAGAGACCCAGTACTTC; cdr3_aa: CASSTEDGQETQYF
j_call: TRBJ1-1; d_call: TRBD1; v_call: TRBV6-1; clone_size: NA; cdr3_nt: TGTGCCAGCAGTGAAGGGACAGGGGGGAGCACTGAAGCTTTCTTT; cdr3_aa: CASSEGTGGSTEAFF
j_call: TRBJ1-2; d_call: NA; v_call: TRBV12-3/TRBV12-4; clone_size: many; cdr3_nt: TGTGCCAGCAGTTTCGAGGGGGGTGGCTACACCTTC; cdr3_aa: CASSFEGGGYTF
j_call: TRBJ2-1; d_call: NA; v_call: TRBV6-1; clone_size: many; cdr3_nt: TGTGCCAGCGGAGCCAATAGCGCGACCGCCTACAATGAGCAGTTCTTC; cdr3_aa: CASGANSATAYNEQFF
j_call: TRBJ2-3; d_call: TRBD2; v_call: TRBV5-1; clone_size: many; cdr3_nt: TGTGCCAGCAGCCTCGGACTAGCGGCCACAGATACGCAGTATTTT; cdr3_aa: CASSLGLAATDTQYF
j_call: TRBJ1-2; d_call: TRBD1; v_call: TRBV6-1; clone_size: many; cdr3_nt: TGTGCCAGCAGCCGCGCTCTCGAGACAGGGTCGTCTGGCTACACCTTC; cdr3_aa: CASSRALETGSSGYTF
j_call: TRBJ2-2; d_call: NA; v_call: TRBV2; clone_size: few; cdr3_nt: TGTGCCAGCAGCGACCTAGCAATCGCGAACACCGGGGAGCTGTTTTTT; cdr3_aa: CASSDLAIANTGELFF
j_call: TRBJ2-7; d_call: TRBD2; v_call: TRBV28; clone_size: many; cdr3_nt: TGTGCCAGCCGGGGGGACTACTACGAGCAGTACTTC; cdr3_aa: CASRGDYYEQYF
j_call: TRBJ2-5; d_call: TRBD1; v_call: TRBV4-2; clone_size: NA; cdr3_nt: TGTGCCAGCAGCCCCCGGGAAGGGGGCCGTGAGACCCAGTACTTC; cdr3_aa: CASSPREGGRETQYF
j_call: TRBJ2-1; d_call: NA; v_call: TRBV7-3; clone_size: few; cdr3_nt: TGTGCCAGCAGCCCAGGGGCGGGGTGGAATGAGCAGTTCTTC; cdr3_aa: CASSPGAGWNEQFF
j_call: TRBJ2-7; d_call: TRBD2; v_call: TRBV11-2; clone_size: NA; cdr3_nt: TGTGCCAGCAGCTTAGGAGAAGCGGGGAGCTCCTACGAGCAGTACTTC; cdr3_aa: CASSLGEAGSSYEQYF
j_call: TRBJ1-1; d_call: NA; v_call: TRBV7-9; clone_size: few; cdr3_nt: TGTGCCAGCCAGACTTCCCAGAACACTGAAGCTTTCTTT; cdr3_aa: CASQTSQNTEAFF
j_call: TRBJ1-1; d_call: NA; v_call: TRBV7-9; clone_size: many; cdr3_nt: TGTGCCAGCAGCTCCCAAGGATCGAACACTGAAGCTTTCTTT; cdr3_aa: CASSSQGSNTEAFF
j_call: TRBJ1-6; d_call: NA; v_call: TRBV27; clone_size: few; cdr3_nt: TGTGCCAGCAGCCGCAGCTCAGGAATCAAGGGTTCACCCCTCCACTTT; cdr3_aa: CASSRSSGIKGSPLHF
j_call: TRBJ2-1; d_call: NA; v_call: TRBV29-1; clone_size: few; cdr3_nt: TGCAGCGTTGCCCGGGGGCTCTACAATGAGCAGTTCTTC; cdr3_aa: CSVARGLYNEQFF
j_call: TRBJ2-3; d_call: NA; v_call: TRBV10-3; clone_size: many; cdr3_nt: TGTGCCATCAGTGAGTCTGTAGATACGCAGTATTTT; cdr3_aa: CAISESVDTQYF